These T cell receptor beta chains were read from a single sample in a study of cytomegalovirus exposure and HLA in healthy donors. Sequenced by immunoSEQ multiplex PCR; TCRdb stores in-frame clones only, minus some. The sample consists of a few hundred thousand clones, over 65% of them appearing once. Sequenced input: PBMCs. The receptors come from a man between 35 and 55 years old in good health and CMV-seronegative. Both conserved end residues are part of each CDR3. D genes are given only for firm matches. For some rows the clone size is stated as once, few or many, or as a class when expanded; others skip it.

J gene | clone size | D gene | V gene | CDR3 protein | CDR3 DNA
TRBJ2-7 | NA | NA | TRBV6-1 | CARGTEATPRYEQYF | TGTGCCCGGGGGACAGAGGCTACCCCGCGCTACGAGCAGTACTTC
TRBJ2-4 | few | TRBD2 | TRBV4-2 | CASSSSGGKNIQYF | TGTGCCAGCAGCAGTAGCGGGGGCAAAAACATTCAGTACTTC
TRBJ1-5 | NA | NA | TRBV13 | CASSLRQSNQPQHF | TGTGCCAGCAGCCTCAGACAGTCGAATCAGCCCCAGCATTTT
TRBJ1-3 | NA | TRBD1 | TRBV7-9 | CASSSDRAAGNTIYF | TGTGCCAGCAGCTCCGACAGGGCCGCTGGAAACACCATATATTTT
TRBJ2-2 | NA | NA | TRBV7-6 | CASSVQGGTGELFF | TGTGCCAGCAGCGTACAGGGTGGGACCGGGGAGCTGTTTTTT
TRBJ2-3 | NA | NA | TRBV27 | CASSLSVQGLTDTQYF | TGTGCCAGCAGTTTATCGGTTCAGGGGCTCACAGATACGCAGTATTTT
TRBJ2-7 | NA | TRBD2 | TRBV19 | CASSISGGKGLEQYF | TGTGCCAGTAGTATTTCCGGGGGGAAGGGCCTCGAGCAGTACTTC
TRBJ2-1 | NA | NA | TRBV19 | CASSWDRGLYNEQFF | TGTGCCAGTAGTTGGGATCGGGGTCTCTACAATGAGCAGTTCTTC
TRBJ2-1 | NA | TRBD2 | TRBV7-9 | CASSVIAGGYNEQFF | TGTGCCAGCAGCGTCATAGCGGGGGGATACAATGAGCAGTTCTTC
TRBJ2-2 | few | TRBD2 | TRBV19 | CASSPSGRHTGELFF | TGTGCCAGTAGCCCTAGCGGGAGACACACCGGGGAGCTGTTTTTT
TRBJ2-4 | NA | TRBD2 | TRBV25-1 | CASSLAGGGDIQYF | TGTGCCAGCAGTTTAGCGGGAGGGGGGGACATTCAGTACTTC
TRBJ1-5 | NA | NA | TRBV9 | CASSATGDQPQHF | TGTGCCAGCAGCGCGACAGGTGACCAGCCCCAGCATTTT
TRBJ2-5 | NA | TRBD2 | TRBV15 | CATSRSGRAGETQYF | TGTGCCACCAGCCGAAGCGGGAGGGCCGGAGAGACCCAGTACTTC
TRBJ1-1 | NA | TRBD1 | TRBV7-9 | CASSLQGASNTEAFF | TGTGCCAGCAGCTTACAGGGGGCGTCTAACACTGAAGCCTTCTTT
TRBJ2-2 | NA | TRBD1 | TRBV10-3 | CATLHSLTGGTGELFF | TGTGCCACCCTTCACAGCTTGACAGGGGGCACCGGGGAGCTGTTTTTT
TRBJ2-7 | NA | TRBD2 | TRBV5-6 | CASSLELAGVREQYF | TGTGCCAGCAGCTTGGAACTAGCGGGAGTACGTGAGCAGTACTTC
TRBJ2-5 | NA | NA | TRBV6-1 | CASSENIKAETQYF | TGTGCCAGCAGTGAAAACATTAAAGCGGAGACCCAGTACTTC
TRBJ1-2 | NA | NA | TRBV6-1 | CASSEGIRGSGGYTF | TGTGCCAGCAGTGAAGGGATTCGGGGGTCTGGTGGCTACACCTTC
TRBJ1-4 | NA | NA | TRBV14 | CASSPRRTYRGEKLFF | TGTGCCAGCAGCCCCCGGCGCACGTATAGGGGTGAAAAACTGTTTTTT
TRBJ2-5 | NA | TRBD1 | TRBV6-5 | CASRGQGGETQYF | TGTGCCAGCAGGGGACAGGGGGGAGAGACCCAGTACTTC
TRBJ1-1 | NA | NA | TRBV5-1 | CASNMDGRRQAAFF | TGCGCCAGCAACATGGACGGGAGGCGGCAGGCAGCTTTCTTT
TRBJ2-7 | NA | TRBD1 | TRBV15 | CATQGRQGAGEQYF | TGTGCCACCCAAGGGAGGCAGGGGGCAGGGGAGCAGTACTTC
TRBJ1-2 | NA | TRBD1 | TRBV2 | CASSAAGGNYGYTF | TGTGCCAGCAGTGCGGCAGGGGGCAACTATGGCTACACCTTC
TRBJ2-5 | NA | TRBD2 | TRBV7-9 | CASSSPPRTSGIIQETQYF | TGTGCCAGCAGCTCCCCCCCTAGGACTAGCGGGATAATACAAGAGACCCAGTACTTC
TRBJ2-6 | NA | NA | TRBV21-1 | CASSKAGQGPPSGANVLTF | TGTGCCAGCAGCAAAGCGGGACAGGGGCCCCCCTCTGGGGCCAACGTCCTGACTTTC
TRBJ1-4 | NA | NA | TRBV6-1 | CAVKGARANEKLFF | TGTGCCGTCAAAGGGGCGCGAGCTAATGAAAAACTGTTTTTT
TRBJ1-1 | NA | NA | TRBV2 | CASISRGRTEAFF | TGTGCCAGCATAAGCAGGGGTCGGACTGAAGCTTTCTTT
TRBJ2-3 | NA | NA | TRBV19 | CASSIGSLSTDTQYF | TGTGCCAGTAGTATTGGGAGTTTAAGCACAGATACGCAGTATTTT
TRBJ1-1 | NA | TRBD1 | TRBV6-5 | CASSPPGQHTEAFF | TGTGCCAGCAGCCCCCCGGGACAGCACACTGAAGCTTTCTTT
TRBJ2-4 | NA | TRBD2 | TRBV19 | CASSIAALAEPNIQYF | TGTGCCAGTAGTATAGCCGCACTAGCGGAACCAAACATTCAGTACTTC
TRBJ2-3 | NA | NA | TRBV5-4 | CASSLYAQASDTQYF | TGTGCCAGCAGCTTGTATGCACAGGCGTCAGATACGCAGTATTTT
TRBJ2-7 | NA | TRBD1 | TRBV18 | CASSPLDRGDPYEQYF | TGTGCCAGCTCACCACTGGACAGGGGTGACCCCTACGAGCAGTACTTC
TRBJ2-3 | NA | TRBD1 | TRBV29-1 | CSVEDGTGPAGSTDTQYF | TGCAGCGTTGAAGATGGGACAGGACCCGCGGGTAGCACAGATACGCAGTATTTT
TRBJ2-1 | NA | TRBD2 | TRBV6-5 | CASLSGNEQFF | TGTGCCAGCCTTAGCGGGAATGAGCAGTTCTTC
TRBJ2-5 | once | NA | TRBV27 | CASSLFPDQETQYF | TGTGCCAGCAGTTTATTTCCAGACCAAGAGACCCAGTACTTC
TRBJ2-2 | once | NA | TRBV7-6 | CASSPGLFRGELFF | TGTGCCAGCAGCCCCGGACTATTTCGTGGGGAGCTGTTTTTT
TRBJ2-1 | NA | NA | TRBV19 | CASSIEAGNEQFF | TGTGCCAGTAGTATAGAAGCAGGCAATGAGCAGTTCTTC
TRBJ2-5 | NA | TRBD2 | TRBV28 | CASSSNREDQETQYF | TGTGCCAGCAGTTCTAACCGGGAGGATCAAGAGACCCAGTACTTC
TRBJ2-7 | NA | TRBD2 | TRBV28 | CASSSPPGTTSSYEQYF | TGTGCCAGCAGTTCCCCCCCCGGGACTACCAGCTCCTACGAGCAGTACTTC
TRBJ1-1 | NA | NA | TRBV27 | CASSFQQPGQNTEAFF | TGTGCCAGCAGTTTTCAGCAGCCGGGACAGAACACTGAAGCTTTCTTT
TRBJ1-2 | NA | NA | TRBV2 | CASQSTEGVGNYGYTF | TGTGCCAGCCAATCGACCGAGGGGGTGGGGAACTATGGCTACACCTTC
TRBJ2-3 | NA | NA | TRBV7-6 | CASSPRGKDTQYF | TGTGCCAGCAGCCCGCGGGGCAAAGATACGCAGTATTTT